Each of the 21 T cell receptor beta chains below was sequenced from the same sample in a study of blood T cell repertoires in COVID-19. Produced via immunoSEQ multiplex PCR; TCRdb's table is partial and in-frame only. Altogether 25,000 to 35,000 clones are present, over 85% being singletons, with the ten largest covering roughly 8%. Material: peripheral blood. These receptors all come from a man between 65 and 85 years old with active or convalescent COVID-19.

This rearrangement joins TRBV9 to TRBJ2-2; the D gene is possibly TRBD1 (6 bases). This CDR3 has 16 amino acids. V was shortened by 0 bases and J by 5 bases, with 14 bases between the two germline ends. Germline V gene sequence: CDR1 SGDLS, CDR2 YYNGEE. Here the CDR3 DNA reads TGTGCCAGCAGCGTAGCTCTAGGACAGCCAACCGGGGAGCTGTTTTTT. Protein sequence: CASSVALGQPTGELFF.

The CDR3 reads CSASRFDVRDRGSGYTF. The CDR3 DNA reads TGCAGTGCTAGTCGTTTTGATGTAAGGGACAGGGGATCTGGCTACACCTTC. The chain combines TRBV20-1 with TRBJ1-2; 10 nucleotides line up with TRBD1. V was clipped by 3 bases and J by 7 bases; unmatched bases: 17. CDR1 and CDR2 (germline): DFQATT, SNEGSKA (reference sequence). This CDR3 is built from 17 residues.

This clone came up once. The V gene is TRBV18, the J gene TRBJ2-5; D is perhaps TRBD1 (5 bases). The germline V gene encodes CDR1 KGHSH and CDR2 LQKENI. Trimming stripped 0 bases from V and 4 bases from J, with 12 bases between. This CDR3 has 15 residues. This CDR3 reads CASSPPNRSGETQYF. For the CDR3, the DNA is TGTGCCAGCTCACCACCGAACAGGTCGGGAGAGACCCAGTACTTC.

V gene TRBV7-9 combines with J gene TRBJ2-7, with 7 bases matching TRBD1. The CDR3 covers 12 residues. Per the germline V gene, CDR1 is SEHNR and CDR2 is FQNEAQ (reference sequence). The J segment lost 6 bases and the V segment lost 5 bases, leaving 4 bases of the junction unmatched. CDR3 amino acids: CASSQGDREQYF. The CDR3 coding sequence is TGTGCCAGCAGCCAGGGGGATCGCGAGCAGTACTTC.

This sequence joins TRBV14 and TRBJ2-1, with 9 positions matching TRBD2. CDR1 is SGHDN and CDR2 is FVKESK in the germline V gene. The length of the CDR3 is 13 residues. Trimming removed 4 bases from V and 9 bases from J; junction bases left unmatched: 4. Here the CDR3 reads CASSLLAGVEQFF. The CDR3 DNA reads as TGTGCCAGCAGCCTACTAGCGGGCGTTGAGCAGTTCTTC.

This chain links TRBV7-7 with TRBJ2-7; D unresolved. Germline CDR1 SSHAT, CDR2 FNYEAQ (reference sequence). V shed 4 bases and J shed 2 bases, with 12 bases lying between them. The CDR3 totals 14 residues. CDR3 amino acids: CASSSRSHTYEQYF. CDR3 sequence (DNA): TGTGCCAGCAGCTCGCGATCTCATACCTACGAGCAGTACTTC.

DNA of the CDR3: TGTGCCAGCAGCAAAGCCCTCTTAGGGGGAAGGGCTTTCTTT. It yields the protein CASSKALLGGRAFF. The chain carries TRBV21-1 and TRBJ1-1; TRBD1, the table's D call, lacks a check against the DNA. TRBV21-1 is deemed a pseudogene. The CDR3 contains 14 residues.

The chain has TRBV5-5 and TRBJ2-1; TRBD1 might be the D (6 bases). Trimming cost V 4 bases and J 4 bases, with 18 bases left between them. Germline V gene sequence: CDR1 SGHKS, CDR2 YYEKEE (reference sequence). CDR3 length: 16 amino acids. CDR3 sequence (DNA): TGTGCCAGCAGCCCCGGGGACAAGGTAAATTACAATGAGCAGTTCTTC. This translates into CASSPGDKVNYNEQFF.

The chain is built from TRBV9 and TRBJ2-7, with 8 bases aligning to TRBD2. Trimming took 2 bases from V and 5 from J; bases not matched to a gene: 9. CDR1 and CDR2 from the germline V gene are SGDLS and YYNGEE. This CDR3 has 15 residues. As DNA, the CDR3 is TGTGCCAGCAGCGTCGGGATTAGCGGGATCGACGAGCAGTACGTC. Residues: CASSVGISGIDEQYV.

The J gene is TRBJ2-7, the V gene TRBV19; 11 positions agree with TRBD1. CDR1 and CDR2 from the germline V gene are LNHDA and SQIVND (reference sequence). Germline trimming cut 7 bases from V and 3 bases from J; bases unmatched to any gene: 8. The CDR3 consists of 15 residues. Here the CDR3 reads CASTSGQGVNYEQYF. The CDR3 DNA reads as TGTGCCAGTACCTCGGGACAGGGGGTAAACTACGAGCAGTACTTC.

V gene TRBV6-1 combines with J gene TRBJ2-7; weak D call: TRBD1 (5 bases). This CDR3 has 13 amino acids. Germline CDR1 is MNHNS and CDR2 is SASEGT. V gave up 2 bases and J gave up 6 bases, with 11 bases separating them. Here the CDR3 DNA reads TGTGCCAGCAGTGAATATCAGGGCGGCGAGCAGTACTTC. Its protein is CASSEYQGGEQYF.

The chain joins TRBV19 to TRBJ2-3; D uncertain. With 5 bases removed from V and 2 bases from J, the gap between germline ends came to 14 bases. Per the germline V gene, CDR1 is LNHDA and CDR2 is SQIVND (reference sequence). The CDR3 sequence is 15 residues long. CDR3 loop: CASSGSATHTDTQYF. The CDR3 coding sequence is TGTGCCAGTAGTGGCAGTGCCACCCACACAGATACGCAGTATTTT.

V and J are TRBV3-1 (or the pseudogene TRBV3-2) and TRBJ2-2; 8 bases are a match to TRBD2. This CDR3 has 13 amino acids. With V trimmed by 7 bases and J by 7 bases, 5 bases remained unmatched. Germline values: CDR1 LGHDT, CDR2 YNNKEL (reference sequence). The CDR3 here is CASKLAAGGELFF. The CDR3 nucleotides read TGTGCCAGCAAACTAGCGGCGGGCGGGGAGCTGTTTTTT.

This chain connects TRBV12-3 or TRBV12-4 to TRBJ2-5; D is uncertain. Trimming cost V 3 bases and J 1 base, with 6 bases left between them. This CDR3 contains 13 residues. The CDR3 region is CASSLATQETQYF. CDR3 DNA: TGTGCCAGCAGTTTGGCCACCCAAGAGACCCAGTACTTC.

The chain joins TRBV6-5 to TRBJ1-2; possible D gene TRBD1, 6 bases. Trimming removed 7 bases at V and 4 bases at J, with 16 bases between. Germline V gene lookup returns CDR1 MNHEY and CDR2 SVGAGI. The CDR3 runs to 14 residues. The CDR3 reads CASKESGVSYGYTF. CDR3 nucleotide sequence: TGTGCCAGCAAGGAGTCAGGGGTCTCCTATGGCTACACCTTC.

The V call is TRBV5-1, the J call TRBJ2-3; TRBD2 aligns across 8 bases. Trimming cost V 3 bases and J 6 bases; bases outside gene matches: 9. The germline V gene encodes CDR1 SGHRS and CDR2 YFSETQ. This CDR3 has 15 residues. CDR3 in DNA: TGCGCCAGCAGCTCCCGAGGGACTAGTTACGATACGCAGTATTTT. Translation gives CASSSRGTSYDTQYF.

The chain's CDR3 is CASSVDSYGDNEQFF. Written as DNA, the CDR3 is TGTGCCAGCAGCGTAGATAGTTATGGAGACAATGAGCAGTTCTTC. The rearrangement links TRBV9 to TRBJ2-1; D gene uncertain. The CDR3 loop spans 15 amino acids. Trimming stripped 0 bases from V and 5 bases from J, with 12 bases between. The germline V gene encodes CDR1 SGDLS and CDR2 YYNGEE.

The J gene is TRBJ1-1, the V gene TRBV29-1; 7 bases match TRBD1. The V segment lost 5 bases and the J segment 8 bases; nucleotides outside the gene matches: 11. This CDR3 contains 13 residues. The germline V gene encodes CDR1 SQVTM and CDR2 ANQGSEA. CDR3 region: CSVSVLQGREAFF. The CDR3 DNA reads TGCAGCGTTTCCGTCTTACAGGGGAGGGAAGCTTTCTTT. Filled out from reference TRBV29-1 and TRBJ1-1, the complete variable domain reads SAVISQKPSRDICQRGTSLTIQCQVDSQVTMMFWYRQQPGQSLTLIATANQGSEATYESGFVIDKFPISRPNLTFSTLTVSNMSPEDSSIYLCSVSVLQGREAFFGQGTRLTVV.

The chain employs TRBV15 and TRBJ1-5; no reliable D call. V was pared by 9 bases and J by 2 bases, with 11 bases between. The CDR3 extends over 13 amino acids. Germline loops: CDR1 LNHNV, CDR2 YYDKDF (reference sequence). The CDR3 nucleotides are TGTGCCACAGAGGCCGAAGGCAATCAGCCCCAGCATTTT. Its translation is CATEAEGNQPQHF.

This clone appeared a single time. The chain carries TRBV19 and TRBJ2-1; TRBD2 aligns across 9 bases. Germline V gives CDR1 LNHDA, CDR2 SQIVND (reference sequence). V dropped 10 bases and J dropped 3; count of bases not matched to a gene: 7. This CDR3 comprises 14 residues. CDR3 in amino acids: CATIAGANYNEQFF. The CDR3 region has the DNA TGTGCCACCATAGCGGGGGCTAACTACAATGAGCAGTTCTTC.

The gene calls are TRBV29-1 and TRBJ1-1, with D perhaps TRBD1 (6 bases). The V gene lost 5 bases and the J gene lost 8 bases, with 15 bases spanning the gap. CDR1 and CDR2 (germline): SQVTM, ANQGSEA. The CDR3 is made up of 12 amino acids. DNA for the CDR3: TGCAGCGTTAAAAGGACAGACGGCGAAGCTTTCTTT. Protein sequence: CSVKRTDGEAFF.